Listed below are T cell receptor beta chains from one sample, sequenced in a study of Graves' ophthalmopathy and Graves' hyperthyroidism. Each CDR3 protein is one row after TCRdb ran MiXCR on the multiplex PCR reads. This sample has hundreds of thousands of distinct CDR3 sequences, with roughly 41% found just once. The sequenced sample was peripheral blood. Receptor source: an adult man with Graves' ophthalmopathy. CDR3s include the opening cysteine and the closing phenylalanine or tryptophan. A D gene is named only where the DNA matches it firmly. Expanded clones are given a class, and other clones once, few, many or no size at all.

size: -; D: TRBD1; J: TRBJ2-7; V: TRBV20-1; CDR3: CSAREDRQSYEQYF; DNA: TGCAGTGCTAGGGAGGACAGGCAGTCCTACGAGCAGTACTTC
size: -; D: TRBD1; J: TRBJ1-4; V: TRBV20-1; CDR3: CSAFGTGDEKLFF; DNA: TGCAGTGCTTTTGGGACAGGGGATGAAAAACTGTTTTTT
size: -; D: -; J: TRBJ1-3; V: TRBV7-3; CDR3: CASSLLFGGVSSGNTIYF; DNA: TGTGCCAGCAGCTTACTTTTCGGGGGTGTAAGCTCTGGAAACACCATATATTTT
size: -; D: TRBD1; J: TRBJ2-7; V: TRBV24-1; CDR3: CATSRRRTGSSYEQYF; DNA: TGTGCCACCAGCAGACGCCGGACAGGAAGCTCCTACGAGCAGTACTTC
size: -; D: -; J: TRBJ2-7; V: TRBV9; CDR3: CACSPPFASEPYEQYF; DNA: TGTGCCTGCAGCCCTCCTTTCGCCAGTGAACCCTACGAGCAGTACTTC
size: once; D: -; J: TRBJ2-3; V: TRBV7-2; CDR3: CASSLAGVANTQYF; DNA: TGTGCCAGCAGCTTAGCAGGGGTTGCCAATACGCAGTATTTT
size: few; D: -; J: TRBJ2-6; V: TRBV7-8; CDR3: CASSLVGNGANVLTF; DNA: TGTGCCAGCAGCTTAGTAGGGAACGGGGCCAACGTCCTGACTTTC
size: -; D: TRBD1; J: TRBJ1-4; V: TRBV7-9; CDR3: CASSRSGTGGEKLFF; DNA: TGTGCCAGCAGCCGATCCGGGACAGGGGGGGAAAAACTGTTTTTT
size: -; D: -; J: TRBJ1-1; V: TRBV2; CDR3: CASTRTAPKAFF; DNA: TGTGCCAGCACCCGGACAGCACCCAAAGCTTTCTTT
size: few; D: -; J: TRBJ2-7; V: TRBV5-1; CDR3: CASSLAGLESYEQYF; DNA: TGCGCCAGCAGCTTGGCGGGTTTAGAATCCTACGAGCAGTACTTC
size: -; D: -; J: TRBJ1-4; V: TRBV7-9; CDR3: CASSLRQGLGEKLFF; DNA: TGTGCCAGCAGCCTCCGGCAGGGCCTGGGTGAAAAACTGTTTTTT
size: many; D: TRBD1; J: TRBJ1-1; V: TRBV12-3/TRBV12-4; CDR3: CASRWTGGAGEAFF; DNA: TGTGCCAGCAGGTGGACAGGGGGCGCGGGTGAAGCTTTCTTT
size: -; D: -; J: TRBJ1-5; V: TRBV20-1; CDR3: CSAGGRNQPQHF; DNA: TGCAGTGCCGGGGGGAGGAATCAGCCCCAGCATTTT
size: many; D: -; J: TRBJ2-5; V: TRBV9; CDR3: CASSAGAGRYQETQYF; DNA: TGTGCCAGCAGCGCGGGGGCGGGCAGGTACCAAGAGACCCAGTACTTC
size: once; D: TRBD1; J: TRBJ1-2; V: TRBV25-1; CDR3: CASSQDRAGGASGGYTF; DNA: TGCGCCAGCAGCCAAGATCGGGCAGGGGGCGCGTCGGGTGGCTACACCTTC